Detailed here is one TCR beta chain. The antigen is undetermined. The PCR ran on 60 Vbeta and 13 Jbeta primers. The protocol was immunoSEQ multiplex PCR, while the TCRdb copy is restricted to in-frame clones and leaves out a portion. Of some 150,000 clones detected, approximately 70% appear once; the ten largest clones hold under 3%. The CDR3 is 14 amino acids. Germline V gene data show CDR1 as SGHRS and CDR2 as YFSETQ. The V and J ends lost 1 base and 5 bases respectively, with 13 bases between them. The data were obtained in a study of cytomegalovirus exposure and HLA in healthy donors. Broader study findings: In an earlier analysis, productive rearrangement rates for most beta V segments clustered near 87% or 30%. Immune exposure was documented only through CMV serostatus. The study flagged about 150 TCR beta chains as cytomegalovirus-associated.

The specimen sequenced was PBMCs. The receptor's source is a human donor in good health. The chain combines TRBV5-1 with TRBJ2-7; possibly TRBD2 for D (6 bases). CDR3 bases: TGCGCCAGCAGCTTGAGGACGGGAGACAACGAGCAGTACTTC. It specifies CASSLRTGDNEQYF. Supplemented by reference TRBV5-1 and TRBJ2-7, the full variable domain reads KAGVTQTPRYLIKTRGQQVTLSCSPISGHRSVSWYQQTPGQGLQFLFEYFSETQRNKGNFPGRFSGRQFSNSRSEMNVSTLELGDSALYLCASSLRTGDNEQYFGPGTRLTVT.